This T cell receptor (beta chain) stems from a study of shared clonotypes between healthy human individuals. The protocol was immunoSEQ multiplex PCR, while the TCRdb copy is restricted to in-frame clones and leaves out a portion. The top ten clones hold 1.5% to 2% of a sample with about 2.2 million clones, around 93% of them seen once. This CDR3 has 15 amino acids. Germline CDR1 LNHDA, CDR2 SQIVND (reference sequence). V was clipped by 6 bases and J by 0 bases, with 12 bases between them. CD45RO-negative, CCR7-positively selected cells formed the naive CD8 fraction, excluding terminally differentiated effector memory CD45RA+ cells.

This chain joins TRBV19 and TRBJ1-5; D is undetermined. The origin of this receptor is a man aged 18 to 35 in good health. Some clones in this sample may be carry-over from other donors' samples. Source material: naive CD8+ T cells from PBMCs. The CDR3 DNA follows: TGTGCCAGTAGAAGCACTATCAATAGCAATCAGCCCCAGCATTTT. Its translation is CASRSTINSNQPQHF.